Reported below is one T cell receptor beta chain. Its antigen is currently unknown. Primers for the PCR totalled 60 Vbeta and 13 Jbeta. Generated by immunoSEQ multiplex PCR, the TCRdb table keeps only in-frame clones and is missing some. The data contain about 100,000 clones, over 60% of them seen just once; the ten biggest clones take up under 5%. This specimen belongs to a study of cytomegalovirus exposure and HLA in healthy donors. Broader study findings: Analysis was performed later, and it showed HLA-associated TCR beta chains to be more clonally expanded than equally common others. There were reportedly fewer N-insertions in an Asian-associated ancestry cluster than the roughly 670-donor mean, in a later analysis.

The sample taken for sequencing was PBMCs. This receptor was taken from a female donor in good health and CMV-seropositive.

The CDR3 reads CSAGTGVRKNEQFF. The CDR3 DNA reads TGCAGCGCAGGGACAGGGGTTAGGAAAAATGAGCAGTTCTTC. J is TRBJ2-1 and V is TRBV29-1; 10 bases agree with TRBD1. The length of the CDR3 is 14 residues. The trim removed 7 bases at V and 7 bases at J, leaving 10 bases unmatched. CDR1 SQVTM and CDR2 ANQGSEA come from the germline V gene.